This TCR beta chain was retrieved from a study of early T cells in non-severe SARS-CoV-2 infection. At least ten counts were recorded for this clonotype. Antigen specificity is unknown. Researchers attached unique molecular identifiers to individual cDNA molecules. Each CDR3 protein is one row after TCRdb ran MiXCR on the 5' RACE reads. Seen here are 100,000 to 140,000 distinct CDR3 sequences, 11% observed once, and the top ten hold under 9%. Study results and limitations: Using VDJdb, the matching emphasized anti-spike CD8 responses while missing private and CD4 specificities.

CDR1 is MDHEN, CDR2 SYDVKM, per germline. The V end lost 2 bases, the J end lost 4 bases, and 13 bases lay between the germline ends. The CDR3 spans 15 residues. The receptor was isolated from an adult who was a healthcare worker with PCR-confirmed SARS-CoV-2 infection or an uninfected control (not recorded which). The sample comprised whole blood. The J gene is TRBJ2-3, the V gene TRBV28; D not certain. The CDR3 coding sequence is TGTGCCAGCAGTTTAAGGGTCACTGGATCAGATACGCAGTATTTT. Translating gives CASSLRVTGSDTQYF.